This note documents a single TCR beta chain sequence. The data stem from a study of blood T cell repertoires in COVID-19. Data came from immunoSEQ multiplex PCR; TCRdb stores just in-frame clones and leaves some out. The table has some 180,000 clones, 79% seen once. The receptor comes from a woman in her thirties or forties with COVID-19, enrolled during active disease. The source material was peripheral blood.

The chain's CDR3 is CASSVDQGLNNQPQHF. In DNA, the CDR3 is TGTGCCAGCAGCGTTGACCAGGGGCTCAACAATCAGCCCCAGCATTTT. The chain has TRBV9 and TRBJ1-5; TRBD1 might be the D (6 bases). Between the trimmed V and J ends, which lost 2 bases and 3 bases, there was a span of 15 bases. The germline gives CDR1 SGDLS, CDR2 YYNGEE. CDR3 length: 16 residues.